This entry features one T cell receptor beta chain sequence. The PCR was carried out with 60 Vbeta primers and 13 Jbeta primers. Some clones are missing from TCRdb's copy, which holds only in-frame ones; the method was immunoSEQ multiplex PCR. The sample records about 300,000 clones, about nine tenths being singletons. This entry is derived from a study of cytomegalovirus exposure and HLA in healthy donors. This CDR3 is built from 13 residues. CDR1 and CDR2 (germline): SQVTM, ANQGSEA. Trimming shortened V by 3 bases and J by 8 bases, and 13 bases separated the two germline ends. J is TRBJ1-4 and V is TRBV29-1; D possibly corresponds to TRBD1 (5 bases). Sequencing used PBMCs. This TCR came from a man aged 35 to 55 in good health and CMV-seropositive. The chain's CDR3 is CSVDGGGGEKLFF. The CDR3 bases are TGCAGCGTTGACGGGGGGGGTGGCGAAAAACTGTTTTTT. The full variable domain, its missing parts supplied by reference TRBV29-1 and TRBJ1-4, is SAVISQKPSRDICQRGTSLTIQCQVDSQVTMMFWYRQQPGQSLTLIATANQGSEATYESGFVIDKFPISRPNLTFSTLTVSNMSPEDSSIYLCSVDGGGGEKLFFGSGTQLSVL.